The source of this T cell receptor beta chain is a study of blood T cell repertoires in COVID-19 (dated by TCRdb to 2018 to 2021). Background for the entire study: Samples covering the acute and convalescent phases of COVID-19 were provided by collaborators in the United States, Italy and Spain. The material from the prospective study consisted of cDNA or gDNA derived from T cells, B-cell-depleted T cells, or PBMCs. The dataset comprised deeply sampled blood TCRbeta repertoires from subjects exposed to, actively infected with, or recovered from COVID-19. The repertoires were released in a freely available public database intended as a resource for research on the immune response to SARS-CoV-2. The samples were drawn from two sources: the first 160 participants of the ongoing ImmuneRACE study, and approximately 1,300 subjects contributed by 6 global collaborators. A de-identified subject ID, COVID-19 status, age in years and sex were almost always included in the sample metadata. Where available, HLA class I and class II types were taken from metadata supplied by the sample provider and were not determined by assay-based typing. On the study overall, not on this receptor specifically: Clinical and demographic metadata were provided uncurated, with the amount varying by source and participant.

TCRbeta CDR3 regions were amplified from genomic DNA using the immunoSEQ Assay, a bias-controlled multiplex PCR. Per the authors' processing: Within the assay, amplification of reference gene primers was used to estimate how many nucleated cells each sample contained. To quantify the absolute abundance of each unique TCRbeta CDR3 rearrangement, sequence reads were collapsed and filtered. For each sample, productive Simpson clonality was calculated as the square root of Simpson's diversity index across productive rearrangements. Held by TCRdb, this immuneACCESS table contains in-frame sequences only and omits some clones. Under half of the omission traces to an unresolved V gene where checked; the cause of the rest is unknown. V and J calls and clone size follow that table, whereas D and trimming were derived from the DNA. The sample yields around 100,000 clones; around 90% were counted once. Approximately 5.1% of the sample is in the top ten clones.

Collaborating institutions collected whole blood in K2EDTA tubes following their own protocols. For TCRbeta analysis, collaborator samples were shipped as frozen whole blood, as isolated PBMCs, or as DNA extracted from either sample type. The CDR3 goes from the cysteine to the phenylalanine over 13 residues. The CDR3 DNA has 39 bases and is translated from base 1. CDR1 MNHEY and CDR2 SVGAGI are derived from the germline V gene. Trimming removed 2 bases from V and 3 bases from J, leaving 7 bases between the germline ends. A note on this clone: What antigen it recognizes has not been identified. Base-call qualities are not available, and no considerably larger clone is one nucleotide away.

Recombination joined TRBV6-5 with TRBJ1-1; the D gene identity is not certain. What was sequenced was peripheral blood. The receptor was isolated from a human donor in a cohort sampled during active COVID-19. The nucleotide sequence is given as TGTGCCAGCAGTTACGGCCAGGACACTGAAGCTTTCTTT. It is translated as CASSYGQDTEAFF.